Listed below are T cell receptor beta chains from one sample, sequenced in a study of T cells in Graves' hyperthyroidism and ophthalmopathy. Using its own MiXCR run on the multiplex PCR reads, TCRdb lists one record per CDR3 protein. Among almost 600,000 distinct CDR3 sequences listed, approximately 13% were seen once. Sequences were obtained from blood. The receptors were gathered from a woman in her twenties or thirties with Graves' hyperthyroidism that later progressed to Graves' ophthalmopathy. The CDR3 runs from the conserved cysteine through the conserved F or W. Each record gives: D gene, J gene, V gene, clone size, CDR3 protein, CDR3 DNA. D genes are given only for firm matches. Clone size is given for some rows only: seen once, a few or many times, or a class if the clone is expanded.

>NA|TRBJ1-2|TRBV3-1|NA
CASSQDLLSAGYTF
TGTGCCAGCAGCCAAGATCTCCTATCGGCCGGCTACACCTTC
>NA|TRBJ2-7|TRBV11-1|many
CASSLEAGLIYEQYF
TGTGCCAGCAGCTTAGAAGCGGGCCTAATCTACGAGCAGTACTTC
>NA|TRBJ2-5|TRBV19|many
CASSNPRRVATETQYF
TGTGCCAGTAGTAACCCCCGGCGGGTAGCGACAGAGACCCAGTACTTC
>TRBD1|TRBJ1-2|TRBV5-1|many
CASSTGGTDYGYTF
TGCGCCAGCAGTACGGGCGGGACAGACTATGGCTACACCTTC
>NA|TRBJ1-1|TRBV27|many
CASSFGIMAEAFF
TGTGCCAGCAGTTTTGGCATAATGGCTGAAGCTTTCTTT
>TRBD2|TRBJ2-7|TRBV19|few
CASSMNTGGRYEQYF
TGTGCCAGTAGTATGAATACGGGCGGGAGATACGAGCAGTACTTC
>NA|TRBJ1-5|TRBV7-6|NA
CASSPGADLQPQHF
TGTGCCAGCAGCCCGGGGGCAGACCTTCAGCCCCAGCATTTT
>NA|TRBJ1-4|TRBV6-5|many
CASSYEGGTNEKLFF
TGTGCCAGCAGTTACGAGGGGGGCACTAATGAAAAACTGTTTTTT
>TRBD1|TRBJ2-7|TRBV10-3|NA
CAISGTGVSYEQYF
TGTGCCATCAGCGGGACAGGAGTCTCCTACGAGCAGTACTTC
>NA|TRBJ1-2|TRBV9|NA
CASSVVPGDRYYGYTF
TGTGCCAGCAGCGTAGTTCCGGGTGACAGATACTATGGCTACACCTTC
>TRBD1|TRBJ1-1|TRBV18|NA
CASSKTRDRGTEAFF
TGTGCCAGCTCCAAAACCAGGGACAGGGGCACTGAAGCTTTCTTT
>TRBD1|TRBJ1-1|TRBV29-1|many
CSGQPGQGSAFF
TGCAGCGGCCAACCGGGACAGGGCTCAGCTTTCTTT
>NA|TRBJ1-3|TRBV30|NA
CAWSVGDPSSGNTIYF
TGTGCCTGGAGCGTCGGCGACCCAAGCTCTGGAAACACCATATATTTT
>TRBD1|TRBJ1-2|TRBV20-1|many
CSARETGTEVYGYTF
TGCAGTGCTAGAGAAACCGGGACAGAAGTCTATGGCTACACCTTC
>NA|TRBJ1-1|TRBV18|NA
CASSSPSMGLRTEAFF
TGTGCCAGCTCGTCACCCTCGATGGGTTTAAGGACTGAAGCTTTCTTT
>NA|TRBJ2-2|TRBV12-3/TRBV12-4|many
CASTPSRVGTGELFF
TGTGCCAGCACCCCGAGCAGGGTAGGGACCGGGGAGCTGTTTTTT
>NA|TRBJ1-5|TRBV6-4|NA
CASRGVSQPQHF
TGTGCCAGCAGGGGGGTCAGTCAGCCCCAGCATTTT
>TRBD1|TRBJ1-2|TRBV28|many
CASRATGVYGYTF
TGTGCCAGCCGAGCTACAGGGGTCTATGGCTACACCTTC
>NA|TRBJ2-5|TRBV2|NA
CASSEAPSGRGQETQYF
TGTGCCAGCAGTGAAGCTCCGTCAGGGAGAGGTCAAGAGACCCAGTACTTC
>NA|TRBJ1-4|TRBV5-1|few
CASSLVSGANEKLFF
TGCGCCAGCAGCTTGGTGTCGGGGGCTAATGAAAAACTGTTTTTT
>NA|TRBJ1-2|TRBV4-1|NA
CASSQEGGTINYGYTF
TGCGCCAGCAGCCAAGAAGGAGGGACGATAAACTATGGCTACACCTTC
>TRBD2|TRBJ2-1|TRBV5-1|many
CASTNRNSASGQPYNEQFF
TGCGCCAGCACAAATCGGAACTCGGCTAGCGGACAACCCTACAATGAGCAGTTCTTC
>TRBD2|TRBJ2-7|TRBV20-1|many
CSGEKEREVSYEQYF
TGCAGTGGAGAAAAGGAGCGGGAGGTATCCTACGAGCAGTACTTC
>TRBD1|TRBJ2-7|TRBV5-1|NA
CASSGDRDSRSYEQYF
TGCGCCAGCAGCGGGGACCGGGACAGTCGCTCCTACGAGCAGTACTTC
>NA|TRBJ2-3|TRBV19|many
CASSPGRNTDTQYF
TGTGCCAGTAGTCCGGGGCGAAACACAGATACGCAGTATTTT
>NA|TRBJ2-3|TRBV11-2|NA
CASSPGQITSTDTQYF
TGTGCCAGCAGCCCCGGACAGATTACTAGCACAGATACGCAGTATTTT
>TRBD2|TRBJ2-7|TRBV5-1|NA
CASSLVYGGAPKEQYF
TGCGCCAGCAGCTTGGTGTACGGGGGGGCCCCTAAGGAGCAGTACTTC
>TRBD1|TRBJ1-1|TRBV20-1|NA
CSAGNRGPDTEAFF
TGCAGTGCTGGGAACAGGGGGCCGGACACTGAAGCTTTCTTT
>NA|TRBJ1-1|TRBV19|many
CASSTDGGYTEAFF
TGTGCCAGTAGTACCGACGGGGGATACACTGAAGCTTTCTTT
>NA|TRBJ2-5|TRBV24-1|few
CATSARETQYF
TGTGCCACCAGTGCGAGGGAGACCCAGTACTTC
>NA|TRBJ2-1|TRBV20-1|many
CSARPGREQFF
TGCAGTGCTAGGCCCGGCCGTGAGCAGTTCTTC
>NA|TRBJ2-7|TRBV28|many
CASGRTAPYEQYF
TGTGCCAGTGGACGGACAGCACCCTACGAGCAGTACTTC
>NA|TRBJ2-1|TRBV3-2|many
CASSQDWNEQFF
TGTGCCAGCAGCCAAGACTGGAATGAGCAGTTCTTC
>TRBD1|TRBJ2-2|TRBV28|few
CASSLVMTGAGGTGELFF
TGTGCCAGCAGTTTAGTAATGACAGGGGCCGGGGGCACCGGGGAGCTGTTTTTT
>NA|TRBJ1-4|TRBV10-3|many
CAISESGSNEKLFF
TGTGCCATCAGTGAGTCGGGCAGTAATGAAAAACTGTTTTTT
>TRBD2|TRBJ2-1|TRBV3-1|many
CASSLSLAGGYEQFF
TGTGCCAGCAGCCTTTCTTTAGCGGGAGGATATGAGCAGTTCTTC
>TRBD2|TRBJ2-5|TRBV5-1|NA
CASSSHSGRAYETQYF
TGCGCCAGCAGCTCCCATAGCGGGAGGGCCTATGAGACCCAGTACTTC
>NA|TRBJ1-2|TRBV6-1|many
CASSGTLGYGYTF
TGTGCCAGCAGTGGGACACTCGGCTATGGCTACACCTTC
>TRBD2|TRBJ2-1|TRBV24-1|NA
CATSGREGRGNNEQFF
TGTGCCACCAGTGGGCGGGAGGGCAGGGGGAACAATGAGCAGTTCTTC
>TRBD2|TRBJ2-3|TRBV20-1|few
CSAWTSGAPDTQYF
TGCAGTGCTTGGACTAGCGGGGCCCCAGATACGCAGTATTTT
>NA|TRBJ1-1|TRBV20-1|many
CSARGDIPNTEAFF
TGCAGTGCTAGAGGGGACATTCCTAACACTGAAGCTTTCTTT
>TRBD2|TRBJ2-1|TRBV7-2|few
CASSRGLAGGYNEQFF
TGTGCCAGCAGCCGTGGACTAGCGGGGGGATACAATGAGCAGTTCTTC
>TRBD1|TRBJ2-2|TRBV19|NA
CASSPSPDRNAGELFF
TGTGCCAGTAGTCCTTCCCCGGACAGGAACGCCGGGGAGCTGTTTTTT
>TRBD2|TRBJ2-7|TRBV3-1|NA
CASSEGSGKGREDYEQYF
TGTGCCAGCAGCGAAGGCTCGGGGAAGGGACGGGAGGACTACGAGCAGTACTTC
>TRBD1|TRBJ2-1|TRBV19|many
CASSIGTGTYNEQFF
TGTGCCAGTAGTATAGGGACAGGGACCTACAATGAGCAGTTCTTC
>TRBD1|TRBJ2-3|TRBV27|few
CASLSAGGSLFTDTQYF
TGTGCCAGTTTATCGGCAGGGGGTAGCCTCTTCACAGATACGCAGTATTTT
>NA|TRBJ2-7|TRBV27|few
CASSSPREHEQYF
TGTGCCAGCAGTTCACCCAGGGAGCACGAGCAGTACTTC
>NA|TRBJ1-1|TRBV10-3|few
CAIRLGNAEAFF
TGTGCCATCAGGCTTGGGAACGCTGAAGCTTTCTTT
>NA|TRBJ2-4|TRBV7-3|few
CASSPGQIGNIQYF
TGTGCCAGCAGCCCCGGGCAAATAGGGAACATTCAGTACTTC
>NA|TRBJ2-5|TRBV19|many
CASSYRRALQETQYF
TGTGCCAGTAGTTACCGGAGGGCCCTTCAGGAGACCCAGTACTTC
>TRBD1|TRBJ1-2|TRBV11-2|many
CASSLDRTGRFYGYTF
TGTGCCAGCAGCTTAGATCGGACAGGGAGGTTCTATGGCTACACCTTC
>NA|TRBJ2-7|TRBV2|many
CASSDFRLSRRQYF
TGTGCCAGCAGTGATTTCAGACTTAGTCGAAGGCAGTACTTC
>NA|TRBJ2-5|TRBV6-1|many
CASKRQPSQETQYF
TGTGCCAGCAAGCGGCAGCCATCCCAAGAGACCCAGTACTTC
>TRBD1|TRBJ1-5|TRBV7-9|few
CASSLGRGLDSNQPQHF
TGTGCCAGCAGCTTAGGTAGGGGGCTTGATAGCAATCAGCCCCAGCATTTT
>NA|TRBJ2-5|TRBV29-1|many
CSVEEQETQYF
TGCAGCGTTGAGGAGCAAGAGACCCAGTACTTC
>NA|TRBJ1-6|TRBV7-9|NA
CASSLGGALNSPLHF
TGTGCCAGCAGCTTAGGAGGGGCCCTTAATTCACCCCTCCACTTT
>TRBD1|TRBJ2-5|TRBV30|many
CALATGGQETQYF
TGTGCCCTAGCGACAGGGGGGCAGGAGACCCAGTACTTC
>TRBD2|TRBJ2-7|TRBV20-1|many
CSAILPALAGGSSVGEQYF
TGCAGTGCCATCCTCCCGGCACTAGCGGGAGGGTCTTCTGTGGGTGAGCAGTACTTC
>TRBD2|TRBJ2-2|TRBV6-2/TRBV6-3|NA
CASSALAGGPDTGELFF
TGTGCCAGCAGTGCGCTAGCGGGAGGGCCGGACACCGGGGAGCTGTTTTTT
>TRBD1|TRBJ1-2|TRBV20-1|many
CSATGTGGNYGYTF
TGCAGTGCTACCGGGACAGGGGGCAACTATGGCTACACCTTC